Reported below is one TCR beta chain. Germline CDR1 is MNHEY and CDR2 is SMNVEV (reference sequence). CDR3 length: 20 residues. V shed 7 bases and J shed 2 bases, with 33 bases lying between them. This specimen belongs to a study of blood T cell repertoires in COVID-19. Profiling relied on immunoSEQ multiplex PCR, and the TCRdb table lists in-frame clones only, not all of them. The sample lists a few hundred thousand clones; 88% were seen once. The chain has TRBV27 and TRBJ2-7; possible D gene TRBD1, 6 bases. Sequenced input: peripheral blood. The receptor was derived from a man between 60 and 70 years old who had recovered from COVID-19. This CDR3 is CASTPPTPRPTGRIPYEQYF. The CDR3 nucleotides are TGTGCCAGCACCCCACCGACTCCTAGACCGACAGGCCGAATCCCCTACGAGCAGTACTTC.